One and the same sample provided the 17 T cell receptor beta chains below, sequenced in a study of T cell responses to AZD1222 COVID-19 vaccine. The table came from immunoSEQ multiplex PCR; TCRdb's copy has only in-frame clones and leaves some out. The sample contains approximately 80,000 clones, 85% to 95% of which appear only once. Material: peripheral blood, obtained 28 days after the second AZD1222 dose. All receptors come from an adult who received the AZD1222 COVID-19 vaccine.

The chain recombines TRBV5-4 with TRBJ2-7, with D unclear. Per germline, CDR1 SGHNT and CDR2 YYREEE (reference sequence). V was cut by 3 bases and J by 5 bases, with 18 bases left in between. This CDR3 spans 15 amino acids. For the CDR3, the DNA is TGTGCCAGCAGCTACACAAGGAACGATCTTCACGAGCAGTACTTC. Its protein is CASSYTRNDLHEQYF.

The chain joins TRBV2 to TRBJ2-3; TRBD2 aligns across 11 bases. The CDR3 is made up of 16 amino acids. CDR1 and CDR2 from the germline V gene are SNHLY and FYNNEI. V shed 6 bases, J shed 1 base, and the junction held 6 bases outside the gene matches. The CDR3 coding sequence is TGTGCCAGCAGACTAGCGGGAGTTTCGGGCACAGATACGCAGTATTTT. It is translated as CASRLAGVSGTDTQYF. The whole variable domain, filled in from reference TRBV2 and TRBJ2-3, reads EPEVTQTPSHQVTQMGQEVILRCVPISNHLYFYWYRQILGQKVEFLVSFYNNEISEKSEIFDDQFSVERPDGSNFTLKIRSTKLEDSAMYFCASRLAGVSGTDTQYFGPGTRLTVL.

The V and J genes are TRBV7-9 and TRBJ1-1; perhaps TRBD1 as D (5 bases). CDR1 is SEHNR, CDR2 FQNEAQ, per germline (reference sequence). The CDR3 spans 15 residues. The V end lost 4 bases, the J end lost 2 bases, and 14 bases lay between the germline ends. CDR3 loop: CASSSHTGANTEAFF. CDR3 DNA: TGTGCCAGCAGCTCTCATACCGGGGCCAACACTGAAGCTTTCTTT. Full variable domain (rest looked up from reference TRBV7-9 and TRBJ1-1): DTGVSQNPRHKITKRGQNVTFRCDPISEHNRLYWYRQTLGQGPEFLTYFQNEAQLEKSRLLSDRFSAERPKGSFSTLEIQRTEQGDSAMYLCASSSHTGANTEAFFGQGTRLTVV.

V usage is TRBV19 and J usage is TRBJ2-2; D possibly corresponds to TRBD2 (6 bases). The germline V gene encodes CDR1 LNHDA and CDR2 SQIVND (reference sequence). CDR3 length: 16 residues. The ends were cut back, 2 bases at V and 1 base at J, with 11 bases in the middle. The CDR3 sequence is CASSIWEVQNTGELFF. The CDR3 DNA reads TGTGCCAGTAGTATATGGGAGGTCCAGAACACCGGGGAGCTGTTTTTT.

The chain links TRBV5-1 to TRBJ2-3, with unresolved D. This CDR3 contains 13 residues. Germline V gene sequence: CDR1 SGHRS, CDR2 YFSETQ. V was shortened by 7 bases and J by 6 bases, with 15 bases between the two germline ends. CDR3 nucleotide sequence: TGCGCCAGCTCGTCCCAACCAGAGGATACGCAGTATTTT. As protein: CASSSQPEDTQYF.

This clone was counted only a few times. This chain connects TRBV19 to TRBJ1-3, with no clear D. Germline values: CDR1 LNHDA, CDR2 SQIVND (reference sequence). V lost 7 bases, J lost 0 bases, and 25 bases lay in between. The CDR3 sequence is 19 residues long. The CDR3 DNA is TGTGCCAGTACTAACCTGGTGGCAGGCAGAGCTACCTCTGGAAACACCATATATTTT. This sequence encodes CASTNLVAGRATSGNTIYF.

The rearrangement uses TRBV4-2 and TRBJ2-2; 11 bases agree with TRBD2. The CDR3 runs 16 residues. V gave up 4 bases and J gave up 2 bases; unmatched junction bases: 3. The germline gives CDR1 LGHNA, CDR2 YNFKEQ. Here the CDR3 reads CASSLGTSGNTGELFF. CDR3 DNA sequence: TGTGCCAGCAGCCTAGGGACTAGCGGAAACACCGGGGAGCTGTTTTTT.

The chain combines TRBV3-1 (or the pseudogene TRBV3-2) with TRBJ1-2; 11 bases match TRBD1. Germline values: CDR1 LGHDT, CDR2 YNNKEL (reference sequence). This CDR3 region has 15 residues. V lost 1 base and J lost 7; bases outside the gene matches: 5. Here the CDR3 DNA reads TGTGCCAGCAGCCAAGCCGGACAGGGGGCGGCTGGCTACACCTTC. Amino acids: CASSQAGQGAAGYTF.

CDR3 DNA: TGTGCCAGCTCACCGTCACTAGAATCTCAGGCTAGCAATGAGCAGTTCTTC. Translated: CASSPSLESQASNEQFF. This chain connects TRBV18 to TRBJ2-1; weak D call: TRBD2 (5 bases). Germline CDR1 KGHSH, CDR2 LQKENI. Trimming took 3 bases from V and 6 from J, leaving 21 bases between them. The CDR3 is 17 residues long.

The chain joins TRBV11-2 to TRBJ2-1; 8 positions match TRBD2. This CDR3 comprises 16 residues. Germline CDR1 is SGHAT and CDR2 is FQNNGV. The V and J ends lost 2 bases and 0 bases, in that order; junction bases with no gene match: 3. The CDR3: CASSLLAGSSYNEQFF. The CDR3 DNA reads TGTGCCAGCAGCTTACTAGCGGGTAGCTCCTACAATGAGCAGTTCTTC.

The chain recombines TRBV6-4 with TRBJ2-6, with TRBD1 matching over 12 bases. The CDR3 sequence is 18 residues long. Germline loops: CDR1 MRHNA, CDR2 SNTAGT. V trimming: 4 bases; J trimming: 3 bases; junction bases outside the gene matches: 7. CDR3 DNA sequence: TGTGCCAGCAGTGTAGCCGGGACAGGGGGCGATGGGGCCAACGTCCTGACTTTC. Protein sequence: CASSVAGTGGDGANVLTF.

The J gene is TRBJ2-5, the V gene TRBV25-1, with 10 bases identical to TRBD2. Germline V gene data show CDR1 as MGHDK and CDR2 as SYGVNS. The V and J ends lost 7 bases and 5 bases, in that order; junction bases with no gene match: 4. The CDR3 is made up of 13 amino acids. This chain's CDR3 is CASTLAGTETQYF. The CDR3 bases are TGTGCCAGCACACTAGCGGGGACGGAGACCCAGTACTTC.

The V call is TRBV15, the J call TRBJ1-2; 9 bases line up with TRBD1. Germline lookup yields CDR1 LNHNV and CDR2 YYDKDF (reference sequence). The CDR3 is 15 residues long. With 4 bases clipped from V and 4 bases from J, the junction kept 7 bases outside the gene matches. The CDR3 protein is CATSTRQGVVYGYTF. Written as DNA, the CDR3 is TGTGCCACCAGCACCCGACAGGGGGTAGTCTATGGCTACACCTTC.

This CDR3 reads CASSEREQYF. CDR3 DNA sequence: TGTGCCAGCAGTGAGCGGGAACAGTACTTC. This chain uses TRBV6-1 with TRBJ2-7, with D perhaps matching TRBD2 (6 bases). Trimming took off 3 bases at V and 10 bases at J, with 7 bases between the two ends. The CDR3 extends over 10 amino acids. Looked up from germline, CDR1 is MNHNS and CDR2 is SASEGT.

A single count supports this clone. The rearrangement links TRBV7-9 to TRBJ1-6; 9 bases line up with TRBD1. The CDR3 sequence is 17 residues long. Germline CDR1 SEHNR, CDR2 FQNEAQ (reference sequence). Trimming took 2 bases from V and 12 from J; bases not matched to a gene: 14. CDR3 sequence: CASSLSGGTGQFGPLHF. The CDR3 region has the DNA TGTGCCAGCAGCTTATCCGGGGGGACAGGGCAGTTCGGACCCCTCCACTTT. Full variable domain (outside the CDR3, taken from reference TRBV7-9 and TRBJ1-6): DTGVSQNPRHKITKRGQNVTFRCDPISEHNRLYWYRQTLGQGPEFLTYFQNEAQLEKSRLLSDRFSAERPKGSFSTLEIQRTEQGDSAMYLCASSLSGGTGQFGPLHFGNGTRLTVT.

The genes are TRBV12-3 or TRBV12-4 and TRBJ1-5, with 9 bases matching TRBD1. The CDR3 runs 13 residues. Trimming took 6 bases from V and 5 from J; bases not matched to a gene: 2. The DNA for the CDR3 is TGTGCCAGCAGGGGACAGGGCGATCAGCCCCAGCATTTT. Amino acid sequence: CASRGQGDQPQHF.

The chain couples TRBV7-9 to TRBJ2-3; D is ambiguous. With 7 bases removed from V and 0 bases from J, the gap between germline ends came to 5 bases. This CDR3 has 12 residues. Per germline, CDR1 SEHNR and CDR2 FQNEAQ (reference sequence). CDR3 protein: CASKPSTDTQYF. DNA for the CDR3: TGTGCCAGCAAACCTAGCACAGATACGCAGTATTTT. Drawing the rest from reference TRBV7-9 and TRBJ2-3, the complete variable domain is DTGVSQNPRHKITKRGQNVTFRCDPISEHNRLYWYRQTLGQGPEFLTYFQNEAQLEKSRLLSDRFSAERPKGSFSTLEIQRTEQGDSAMYLCASKPSTDTQYFGPGTRLTVL.